A single sample gave rise to the 14 T cell receptor beta chains below, sequenced in a study of blood T cell repertoires in COVID-19. TCRdb keeps only in-frame clones here, not all; method: immunoSEQ multiplex PCR. The data hold 200,000 to 250,000 clones, with 80% observed a single time. Input material: PBMCs or T cells enriched from blood (not recorded which). The origin of the receptors is a man aged 30 to 39 with acute COVID-19.

The chain employs TRBV5-4 and TRBJ2-1; 13 nucleotides agree with TRBD2. The length of the CDR3 is 15 residues. Germline-derived CDR1 and CDR2 are SGHNT and YYREEE (reference sequence). Unmatched junction bases numbered 6, after V lost 4 bases and J lost 8 bases. This CDR3 reads CASSEGLAGAHEQFF. In nucleotides, the CDR3 is TGTGCCAGCAGCGAAGGACTAGCGGGGGCCCATGAGCAGTTCTTC.

This clone showed up just once. The chain couples TRBV3-1 (or the pseudogene TRBV3-2) to TRBJ2-2; the match to TRBD1 covers 12 bases. The CDR3 has 17 residues. After removal of 4 bases from V and 6 bases from J, the junction contained 9 bases not matched to a gene. Germline V lookup: CDR1 LGHDT, CDR2 YNNKEL (reference sequence). The CDR3 coding sequence is TGTGCCAGCAGCCTTTTTGCCGGGACAGGGGGCCCCGGGGAGCTGTTTTTT. The encoded protein is CASSLFAGTGGPGELFF.

This clone was counted a few times. The chain has TRBV14 and TRBJ2-7, with D possibly being TRBD2 (6 bases). In germline, CDR1 is SGHDN, CDR2 FVKESK. This CDR3 comprises 13 residues. The V gene lost 3 bases and the J gene lost 6 bases, with 12 bases spanning the gap. Written as DNA, the CDR3 is TGTGCCAGCAGCCAGGTACGGGGGAGCGAGCAGTACTTC. Protein sequence: CASSQVRGSEQYF.

This clone showed up just a few times. Other DNA sequences of this sample code for an identical CDR3. The chain carries TRBV12-3 or TRBV12-4 and TRBJ1-6; D is uncertain. This CDR3 region has 12 residues. With 6 bases removed from V and 7 bases from J, the gap between germline ends came to 7 bases. CDR3 in amino acids: CASSLSNSPLHF. In DNA form, the CDR3 reads TGTGCCAGCAGCCTATCGAATTCACCCCTCCACTTT.

The chain joins TRBV15 to TRBJ2-5; D remains unclear. V gave up 0 bases and J gave up 5 bases, with 7 bases separating them. This CDR3 is 13 amino acids long. Germline CDR1 is LNHNV and CDR2 is YYDKDF (reference sequence). This CDR3 is CATSRESRETQYF. The CDR3 coding sequence is TGTGCCACCAGCAGAGAATCTCGGGAGACCCAGTACTTC.

The V and J genes are TRBV30 and TRBJ1-6; D remains ambiguous. V dropped 0 bases and J dropped 14 bases, with 14 bases sitting between them. The CDR3 spans 13 residues. Germline CDR1 is GTSNPN and CDR2 is SVGIG (reference sequence). Written as DNA, the CDR3 is TGTGCCTGGAGTGTAAGCCGATTCGAGACCCTCCACTTT. Residues: CAWSVSRFETLHF.

V usage is TRBV7-6 and J usage is TRBJ1-3; D is perhaps TRBD1 (6 bases). The CDR3 covers 19 residues. V dropped 1 base and J dropped 4 bases, with 23 bases sitting between them. In germline, CDR1 is SGHVS, CDR2 FNYEAQ. The CDR3 sequence is CASSLVAAGAGAIGNTIYF. The DNA of the CDR3 is TGTGCCAGCAGCTTAGTGGCTGCAGGGGCCGGGGCGATCGGAAACACCATATATTTT.

The chain uses TRBV4-2 and TRBJ2-3; D is undetermined. The V gene's germline CDR1 is LGHNA and CDR2 YNFKEQ. The CDR3 is 14 amino acids. Trimming pared 2 bases from V and 0 bases from J, leaving 6 bases between. The CDR3 loop reads CASSQPSSTDTQYF. Written as DNA, the CDR3 is TGTGCCAGCAGCCAACCGTCGAGCACAGATACGCAGTATTTT.

This sequence joins TRBV10-1 and TRBJ1-4; no clear D gene. The germline V gene has CDR1 WNHNN and CDR2 SYGVQD (reference sequence). CDR3 length: 13 amino acids. Trimming pared 6 bases from V and 7 bases from J, leaving 12 bases between. The DNA for the CDR3 is TGCGCCAGCAGCGAGGAAGAGGGTGAAAAACTGTTTTTT. Translating gives CASSEEEGEKLFF.

This chain uses TRBV7-9 with TRBJ1-6; the D gene is possibly TRBD1 (6 bases). Trimming took 0 bases from V and 1 from J, leaving 13 bases between them. The CDR3 has 18 residues. Germline CDR1 and CDR2: SEHNR and FQNEAQ (reference sequence). CDR3 sequence: CASSLAVPGVSYNSPLHF. DNA for the CDR3: TGTGCCAGCAGCTTAGCGGTGCCAGGGGTGTCCTATAATTCACCCCTCCACTTT.

The chain recombines TRBV5-6 with TRBJ2-5; 13 bases match TRBD2. The V and J ends lost 0 bases and 3 bases, in that order; junction bases with no gene match: 2. This CDR3 has 16 amino acids. Germline V CDR1 and CDR2: SGHDT, YYEEEE. CDR3 residues: CASSLDGLAGEETQYF. CDR3 DNA: TGTGCCAGCAGCTTGGATGGACTAGCGGGGGAAGAGACCCAGTACTTC.

The chain recombines TRBV13 with TRBJ2-3; a weak D match, TRBD1 (5 bases). Looked up from germline, CDR1 is PRHDT and CDR2 is FYEKMQ (reference sequence). This CDR3 comprises 15 residues. Trimming cost V 2 bases and J 1 base, with 10 bases left between them. In DNA form, the CDR3 reads TGTGCCAGCAGCTTAAAAACAGGAGGCACAGATACGCAGTATTTT. It is translated as CASSLKTGGTDTQYF.

This clone was recorded once. The rearrangement links TRBV28 to TRBJ1-6; 7 positions match TRBD1. The CDR3 extends over 15 amino acids. Germline-derived CDR1 and CDR2 are MDHEN and SYDVKM. J lost 9 bases, V lost 5 bases, and 10 bases had no gene match. This CDR3 is CASSLQTGSASPLHF. The DNA for the CDR3 is TGTGCCAGCAGTCTCCAGACAGGGTCGGCTTCACCCCTCCACTTT.

The rearrangement links TRBV7-3 to TRBJ2-1; TRBD1 is a possible D gene (6 bases). The germline CDR1 and CDR2 sequences are SGHTA and FQGTGA. The V and J ends lost 6 bases and 6 bases respectively, with 12 bases between them. The CDR3 consists of 13 residues. The CDR3 DNA is TGTGCCAGCAGTTTTGCAGGGGTCAATGAGCAGTTCTTC. Residues: CASSFAGVNEQFF. Full variable domain (missing parts from reference TRBV7-3 and TRBJ2-1): GAGVSQTPSNKVTEKGKYVELRCDPISGHTALYWYRQSLGQGPEFLIYFQGTGAADDSGLPNDRFFAVRPEGSVSTLKIQRTERGDSAVYLCASSFAGVNEQFFGPGTRLTVL.